The clone carrying this T cell receptor (beta chain) was observed a few times. Its antigen is as yet unknown. The CDR3 runs to 15 residues. CDR1 and CDR2 from the germline V gene are MNHEY and SVGEGT. Trimming removed 4 bases at V and 3 bases at J, with 10 bases between. The lymph nodes were axillary draining lymph nodes from breast cancer patients. MiXCR, run by TCRdb on the multiplex PCR reads, gives a single entry per CDR3 protein. The sample lists roughly 86,000 distinct CDR3 sequences, roughly 19% occurring once. The source of the sample is a study of breast tumors, draining lymph nodes, adjacent tissues. General study results and limits: Luminal-like breast cancer showed significantly higher tumor–nontumor repertoire similarity than basal-like. Tumors had less TCR diversity than lymph nodes, more than nontumor tissue. Most tumor T cells seemingly derive from lymph node, then expand in tumor.

J is TRBJ2-6 and V is TRBV6-2 or TRBV6-3; TRBD1 is a possible D gene (6 bases). Sequenced input: axillary lymph node tissue. This TCR came from a female donor with breast cancer. Some clones in this sample may be carry-over from other donors' samples. The CDR3 sequence: CASSSTGFGANVLTF. The CDR3 region has the DNA TGTGCCAGCAGTTCCACAGGGTTTGGGGCCAACGTCCTGACTTTC.